The clone carrying this TCR beta chain was seen a handful of times. Its antigen is unidentified. The data were taken from a study of cytomegalovirus exposure and HLA in healthy donors. Study results and caveats: Some TCR beta chains (more than 150 of them) were listed as cytomegalovirus-associated.

Germline V gives CDR1 SGHRS, CDR2 YFSETQ. CDR3 length: 14 residues. V was clipped by 4 bases and J by 10 bases; unmatched bases: 10. It was with 60 Vbeta and 13 Jbeta primers that the PCR ran. The table came from immunoSEQ multiplex PCR; TCRdb's copy has only in-frame clones and leaves some out. The data show about 130,000 clones, 60% to 80% seen once. V is TRBV5-1 and J is TRBJ1-2; 10 bases are shared with TRBD1. The TCR sequence derives from a young man in good health and CMV-seronegative. The sample taken for sequencing was PBMCs. The DNA for the CDR3 is TGCGCCAGCAGCGAATCGACAGGGGGCACTTCCTACACCTTC. Its protein product is CASSESTGGTSYTF.